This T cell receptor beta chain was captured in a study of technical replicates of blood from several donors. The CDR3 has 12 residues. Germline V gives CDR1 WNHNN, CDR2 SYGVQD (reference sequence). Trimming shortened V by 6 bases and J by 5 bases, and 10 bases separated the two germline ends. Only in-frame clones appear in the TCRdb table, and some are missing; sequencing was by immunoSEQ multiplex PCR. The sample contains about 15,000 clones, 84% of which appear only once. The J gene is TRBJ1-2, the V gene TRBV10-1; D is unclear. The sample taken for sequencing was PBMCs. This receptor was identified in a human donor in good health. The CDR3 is CASSDMDYGYTF. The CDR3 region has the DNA TGCGCCAGCAGCGACATGGATTATGGCTACACCTTC.